This TCR beta chain was obtained from a study of blood T cells in healthy people across ages (dated by TCRdb to between 2014 and 2016). A note on the overall study: In model experiments, template switching captured roughly one uniquely barcoded TCR beta cDNA molecule for every two T cells. For two donors (one aged 18 to 30 and one aged 80 or older), the study analyzed two additional independent replicas of 1 million unique cDNA reads from the same blood draw. To avoid experimental bias, donors of different ages were spread randomly across the sequencing lanes. The donors were divided into four age groups: young (average around 15 years), middle-aged (almost 40), aged (approximately 59) and long-lived (82). Age-related changes in TCR beta repertoire diversity were measured in the study by deep sequencing normalized with unique cDNA molecular identifiers. Overall results and qualifications from the work: Because donor CMV infection status was unknown, age-related changes in expanded clonotypes were potentially confounded. Compared with the aged group, the long-lived group had more naive CD4+ T cells, fewer expanded clones and increased TCR diversity, a pattern suggesting age selection. Estimates of total diversity from one million sequenced T cells were regarded as lower bounds and underestimates. A strong correlation was found between observed TCR beta diversity and the percentage of naive T cells measured by flow cytometry. Because profiling used bulk unsorted PBMCs, naive and antigen-experienced compartments could not be compared conclusively. As age increased, observed TCR beta diversity per million T cells dropped in a roughly linear way, and a significant reduction was already evident by age about 40.

Library creation used 5' RACE. The data were produced on an Illumina HiSeq 2500. The second PCR ran for about 6 to 12 cycles and used a J-beta primer mix along with a sample-barcoded 5' primer. A unique molecular identifier was introduced onto each TCR beta cDNA molecule by a template-switch 5' adaptor carrying 12 random nucleotides. At least 2.5 million CDR3-containing paired-end reads were obtained from each sample. All of the RNA was converted into first-strand cDNA using the Mint cDNA synthesis kit, with a TRBC-specific oligonucleotide serving as the primer. After uracil-DNA glycosylase treatment, a first 18-cycle PCR used universal primers M1SS and BC2_uni_R on all cDNA. Under the source paper's analysis protocol: Normalization of each sample was performed by random selection of 1 million high-quality reads, each carrying a distinct molecular identifier. Reads with shared molecular identifiers were discarded instead of being binned into consensus sequences. MiTCR, run with a Q25 quality threshold and the strictest error-elimination algorithm, handled CDR3 identification, clonotype clustering and error correction. A nonparametric unseen species model with Euler transformation was used to estimate a lower bound on total TCR beta diversity. TCRdb ran its own pipeline on the public reads, namely fastp trimming at Q25 and MiXCR clone calling, and kept in-frame beta chains. Each entry merges the rows of one CDR3 protein and shows their most common DNA and genes. Here the V and J calls rest on TCRdb's processing, not on the authors' analysis. In all, the sample holds about 1.6 million distinct CDR3 sequences, and 34% of those were seen once. The ten largest clones take up around 11% of the sample.

The germline V gene specifies SGHTA as CDR1 and FQGNSA as CDR2. V is shortened by 5 bases, J by 2 bases, and the region joining them spans 19 bases. The CDR3 runs 18 amino acids, cysteine and phenylalanine included. The only DNA kept is the CDR3, 54 bases in frame from the first base. With respect to this clonotype: The antigen this receptor binds is unknown. Qualities for individual bases were not recorded, and no much larger clone is one base off.

Donors were under 40 systemically healthy Caucasian individuals from Russia aged roughly 6 to 90 years. About 10 milliliters of peripheral blood were collected from each donor into EDTA-treated Vacutainer tubes. Ficoll-Paque density-gradient centrifugation was used to isolate PBMCs, with at least 7 million per sample. Trizol reagent was used to extract total RNA from PBMCs, with at least 5.5 micrograms per sample. For every donor, flow cytometry on a PBMC aliquot measured the percentage of naive CD45RAhigh/CD27high T cells. The chain is encoded by TRBV7-2 joined to TRBJ2-6; TRBD2 is a possible D gene, resting on 5 matching bases. The sequence was collected from a woman aged 25-40 years in good health. The source material was blood. This receptor has the CDR3 CASSASGIRGPGANVLTF. The nucleotide sequence reads TGTGCCAGCAGCGCCTCCGGGATAAGAGGCCCTGGGGCCAACGTCCTGACTTTC.